One and the same sample provided the 25 T cell receptor beta chains below, sequenced in a study of ipilimumab plus nivolumab after autologous stem cell transplantation. The protocol was immunoSEQ multiplex PCR, while the TCRdb copy is restricted to in-frame clones and leaves out a portion. The data show 15,000 or so clones, about 81% seen once. Sequenced material: PBMCs, taken in a trial of ipilimumab plus nivolumab as post-transplant consolidation. These receptors were taken from a male donor with diffuse large B-cell lymphoma.

V gene TRBV7-9 combines with J gene TRBJ2-1; no firm D call. This CDR3 is built from 13 residues. Trimming left V 1 base short and J 7 bases short, with 8 bases between. Germline V CDR1 and CDR2: SEHNR, FQNEAQ (reference sequence). The CDR3 sequence is CASSLDLLNEQFF. The CDR3 nucleotides read TGTGCCAGCAGCTTAGACCTTTTAAATGAGCAGTTCTTC.

This clone was picked up a small number of times. J is TRBJ2-2 and V is TRBV15; no definite D call. V lost 0 bases and J 5 bases, leaving 10 bases between the germline ends. The length of the CDR3 is 15 residues. Germline V gene sequence: CDR1 LNHNV, CDR2 YYDKDF (reference sequence). In DNA, the CDR3 is TGTGCCACCAGCAGAGATCGAGCAACGACCGGGGAGCTGTTTTTT. This translates into CATSRDRATTGELFF.

The chain couples TRBV7-2 to TRBJ2-2; maybe TRBD2 (5 bases). Germline assignment: CDR1 SGHTA and CDR2 FQGNSA. This CDR3 is 15 amino acids long. V shed 5 bases and J shed 0 bases, with 10 bases lying between them. The CDR3 protein is CASSDGLTNTGELFF. The CDR3 nucleotides are TGTGCCAGCAGCGACGGACTGACGAACACCGGGGAGCTGTTTTTT.

This chain uses TRBV11-3 with TRBJ2-2, with D possibly being TRBD1 or TRBD2 (5 bases each). The length of the CDR3 is 14 residues. The V end lost 8 bases, the J end lost 3 bases, and 13 bases lay between the germline ends. CDR1 and CDR2 from the germline V gene are SGHNT and YENEEA. The CDR3 coding sequence is TGTGCCAGCTTCCCGGGACGCTACACCGGGGAGCTGTTTTTT. Translating it yields CASFPGRYTGELFF.

The chain combines TRBV5-8 with TRBJ1-2; D gene uncertain. The CDR3 runs 11 residues. V was trimmed by 4 bases and J by 14 bases, leaving 15 bases between them. Germline CDR1 and CDR2: SGHTS and YDEGEE. CDR3 region: CASSPRSSRTF. The CDR3 nucleotides are TGTGCCAGCAGCCCCCGGTCTTCCCGAACCTTC.

The table lists this clone with a few counts. The chain joins TRBV10-1 to TRBJ1-6; D is unresolved. V was shortened by 5 bases and J by 5 bases, with 4 bases between the two germline ends. The CDR3 has 12 amino acids. Germline-derived CDR1 and CDR2 are WNHNN and SYGVQD (reference sequence). CDR3 region: CASSKDNSPLHF. As DNA, the CDR3 is TGCGCCAGCAGTAAGGATAATTCACCCCTCCACTTT.

V is TRBV9 and J is TRBJ2-3; the match to TRBD2 covers 13 bases. Germline V CDR1 and CDR2: SGDLS, YYNGEE. The length of the CDR3 is 17 residues. V was pared by 4 bases and J by 5 bases, with 10 bases of the junction left unmatched. The CDR3 region is CASSSRTSGGRVDTQYF. The DNA of the CDR3 is TGTGCCAGCAGCTCACGGACTAGCGGGGGCCGGGTAGATACGCAGTATTTT.

CDR3 DNA: TGCAGCGTTGAAGCTCCGGGACAGGGATGCAATCAGCCCCAGCATTTT. Its translation is CSVEAPGQGCNQPQHF. The chain is built from TRBV29-1 and TRBJ1-5, with 9 bases aligning to TRBD1. The CDR3 contains 16 residues. Unmatched junction bases numbered 6, after V lost 1 base and J lost 2 bases. In germline, CDR1 is SQVTM, CDR2 ANQGSEA.

The chain carries TRBV2 and TRBJ1-1; D is undetermined. Per the germline V gene, CDR1 is SNHLY and CDR2 is FYNNEI. Trimming stripped 9 bases from V and 11 bases from J, with 22 bases between. The CDR3 has 13 residues. This CDR3 is CASTEDPWERAFF. In nucleotides, the CDR3 is TGTGCCAGTACGGAGGACCCCTGGGAACGGGCTTTCTTT. The full variable domain, with the rest looked up from reference TRBV2 and TRBJ1-1, is EPEVTQTPSHQVTQMGQEVILRCVPISNHLYFYWYRQILGQKVEFLVSFYNNEISEKSEIFDDQFSVERPDGSNFTLKIRSTKLEDSAMYFCASTEDPWERAFFGQGTRLTVV.

J is TRBJ2-1 and V is TRBV6-5, with TRBD2 matching over 10 bases. Germline lookup yields CDR1 MNHEY and CDR2 SVGAGI. With 6 bases clipped from V and 10 bases from J, the junction kept 6 bases outside the gene matches. The CDR3 totals 13 residues. The DNA for the CDR3 is TGTGCCAGCAGGGTAGCGGGGGGCCGAGAGCAGTTCTTC. Protein sequence: CASRVAGGREQFF.

The V gene is TRBV7-2, the J gene TRBJ2-1, with 8 bases lining up with TRBD2. The CDR3 sequence is 15 residues long. V trimming: 4 bases; J trimming: 3 bases; junction bases outside the gene matches: 5. CDR1 and CDR2 (germline): SGHTA, FQGNSA. CDR3 bases: TGTGCCAGCAGCTCGGGAGGGGCTAACTACAATGAGCAGTTCTTC. It encodes CASSSGGANYNEQFF. Together with reference TRBV7-2 and TRBJ2-1, the CDR3 gives the full variable domain: GAGVSQSPSNKVTEKGKDVELRCDPISGHTALYWYRQSLGQGLEFLIYFQGNSAPDKSGLPSDRFSAERTGGSVSTLTIQRTQQEDSAVYLCASSSGGANYNEQFFGPGTRLTVL.

The chain carries TRBV7-9 and TRBJ2-7; D gene unclear. The CDR3 spans 13 residues. V lost 5 bases, J lost 2 bases, and 10 bases lay in between. Looked up from germline, CDR1 is SEHNR and CDR2 is FQNEAQ (reference sequence). DNA for the CDR3: TGTGCCAGCAGCCCTCAGGCAGCCTACGAGCAGTACTTC. This gives the protein CASSPQAAYEQYF.

The sample holds a few counts of this clone. The CDR3 is CASSLGQGAYEQYF. The DNA for the CDR3 is TGTGCCAGCAGCTTAGGTCAGGGGGCGTACGAGCAGTACTTC. The V gene is TRBV5-4, the J gene TRBJ2-7; 8 bases line up with TRBD1. Germline V CDR1 and CDR2: SGHNT, YYREEE (reference sequence). The J segment lost 4 bases and the V segment lost 2 bases, leaving 5 bases of the junction unmatched. The CDR3 is 14 residues long.

The rearrangement joins TRBV9 to TRBJ2-3; 11 bases fit TRBD2. This CDR3 is 17 amino acids long. Germline V gene sequence: CDR1 SGDLS, CDR2 YYNGEE. The ends lost 4 bases at V and 2 bases at J; junction bases unmatched: 9. CDR3 nucleotide sequence: TGTGCCAGCAGCCCCCGGCGACTAGCGGGGAACACAGATACGCAGTATTTT. Protein: CASSPRRLAGNTDTQYF.

The genes are TRBV2 and TRBJ2-5, with D tentatively TRBD2 (6 bases). The CDR3 runs to 20 residues. Trimming cost V 6 bases and J 0 bases, with 29 bases left between them. Germline V lookup: CDR1 SNHLY, CDR2 FYNNEI. The CDR3 reads CASSEGSFNLADLYQETQYF. DNA for the CDR3: TGTGCCAGCAGCGAGGGGAGCTTTAACTTAGCGGACCTGTACCAAGAGACCCAGTACTTC.

The chain carries TRBV7-9 and TRBJ1-2; D ambiguous. The germline V gene has CDR1 SEHNR and CDR2 FQNEAQ (reference sequence). The CDR3 loop spans 16 amino acids. V was trimmed by 5 bases and J by 7 bases, leaving 23 bases between them. CDR3 in amino acids: CASSPDGLELVAGYTF. The CDR3 nucleotides read TGTGCCAGCAGCCCCGATGGGCTTGAATTGGTGGCTGGCTACACCTTC.

This clone has only one observation. The gene calls are TRBV6-5 and TRBJ2-7; tentatively, D is TRBD2 (5 bases). V gave up 8 bases and J gave up 5 bases, with 19 bases separating them. Germline loops: CDR1 MNHEY, CDR2 SVGAGI. The CDR3 consists of 14 residues. This CDR3 is CASVLSLGGHEQYF. CDR3 coding DNA: TGTGCCAGCGTTCTCAGCCTCGGAGGCCACGAGCAGTACTTC.

This chain connects TRBV5-1 to TRBJ2-6, with D perhaps assigned TRBD1 or TRBD2 (7 bases each). The CDR3 length is 16 residues. From germline, CDR1 is SGHRS and CDR2 YFSETQ. V was trimmed by 4 bases and J by 3 bases, leaving 14 bases between them. The CDR3 sequence: CASSVDREGGANVLTF. Written as DNA, the CDR3 is TGCGCCAGCAGCGTAGACAGGGAGGGTGGGGCCAACGTCCTGACTTTC.

J is TRBJ2-7 and V is TRBV5-5; D gene unclear. Germline values: CDR1 SGHKS, CDR2 YYEKEE (reference sequence). This CDR3 has 12 amino acids. V was trimmed by 3 bases and J by 6 bases, leaving 10 bases between them. DNA for the CDR3: TGTGCCAGCAGCTCAGCTGGGTTCGAGCAGTACTTC. Translating it yields CASSSAGFEQYF.

V is TRBV10-3 and J is TRBJ1-1; D uncertain. V lost 6 bases, J lost 1 base, and 9 bases lay in between. This CDR3 spans 13 amino acids. The germline V gene encodes CDR1 ENHRY and CDR2 SYGVKD. This chain's CDR3 is CAIRPARNTEAFF. CDR3 coding DNA: TGTGCCATCAGGCCTGCGAGGAACACTGAAGCTTTCTTT.

A note on this clone: The same CDR3 can be traced to other DNA sequences in this sample. The V gene is TRBV10-2, the J gene TRBJ2-7; no reliable D call. Germline lookup yields CDR1 WSHSY and CDR2 SAAADI. With 5 bases removed from V and 2 bases from J, the gap between germline ends came to 10 bases. CDR3 length: 13 amino acids. CDR3 DNA sequence: TGCGCCAGCAGTAAAGAGCGCCCCTACGAGCAGTACTTC. This codes for CASSKERPYEQYF.

The count of this clone is one. The genes are TRBV6-6 and TRBJ2-2; no firm D call. The CDR3 contains 11 residues. V lost 7 bases, J lost 5 bases, and 5 bases lay in between. Looked up from germline, CDR1 is MNHNY and CDR2 is SVGAGI (reference sequence). This CDR3 is CASTGTGELFF. The CDR3 DNA reads as TGTGCCAGCACCGGGACCGGGGAGCTGTTTTTT.

This clone has only one observation. V is TRBV5-4 and J is TRBJ2-3; D uncertain. V shed 4 bases and J shed 2 bases, with 5 bases lying between them. This CDR3 is 12 amino acids long. CDR1 is SGHNT and CDR2 is YYREEE in the germline V gene (reference sequence). In DNA, the CDR3 is TGTGCCAGCAGCCGGTCCACAGATACGCAGTATTTT. Translated: CASSRSTDTQYF.

This clone has just a few counts. The chain links TRBV7-9 to TRBJ2-7; D gene uncertain. The CDR3 contains 15 residues. CDR1 and CDR2 (germline): SEHNR, FQNEAQ (reference sequence). Trimming stripped 1 base from V and 3 bases from J, with 13 bases between. As DNA, the CDR3 is TGTGCCAGCAGCTTAGAGTCTGGAGCAAGCTACGAGCAGTACTTC. The encoded protein is CASSLESGASYEQYF.

The CDR3 nucleotides read TGCGCCAGCAGCCAAGCAAGTGGGACGCCGAGGGTGCCCCAGCATTTT. Translating gives CASSQASGTPRVPQHF. V usage is TRBV4-1 and J usage is TRBJ1-5; a possible D gene is TRBD1 (5 bases). Germline values: CDR1 MGHRA, CDR2 YSYEKL. The length of the CDR3 is 16 residues. Trimming removed 1 base from V and 9 bases from J, with 19 bases in between.